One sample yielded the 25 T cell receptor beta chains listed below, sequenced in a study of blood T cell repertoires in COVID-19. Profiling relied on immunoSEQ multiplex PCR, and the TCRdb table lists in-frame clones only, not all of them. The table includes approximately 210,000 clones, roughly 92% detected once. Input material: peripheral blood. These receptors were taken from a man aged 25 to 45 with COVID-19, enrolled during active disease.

This chain's CDR3 is CSVDAGGQGNYGYTF. DNA for the CDR3: TGCAGCGTCGACGCCGGTGGACAGGGAAACTATGGCTACACCTTC. The rearrangement links TRBV29-1 to TRBJ1-2; 8 positions match TRBD1. CDR1 and CDR2 from the germline V gene are SQVTM and ANQGSEA. CDR3 length: 15 amino acids. The V segment lost 6 bases and the J segment 2 bases; nucleotides outside the gene matches: 11.

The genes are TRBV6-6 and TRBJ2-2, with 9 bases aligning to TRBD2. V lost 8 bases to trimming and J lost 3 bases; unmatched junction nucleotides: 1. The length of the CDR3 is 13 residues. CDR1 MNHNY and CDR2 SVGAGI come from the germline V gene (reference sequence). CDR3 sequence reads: CASRTSDTGELFF. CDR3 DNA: TGTGCCAGCCGGACTAGCGACACCGGGGAGCTGTTTTTT.

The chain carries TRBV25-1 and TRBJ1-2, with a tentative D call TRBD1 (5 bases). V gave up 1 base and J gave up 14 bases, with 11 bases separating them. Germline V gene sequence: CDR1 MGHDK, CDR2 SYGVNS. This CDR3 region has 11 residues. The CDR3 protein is CASSELAGLTF. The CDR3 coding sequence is TGTGCCAGCAGTGAATTGGCAGGGTTAACCTTC.

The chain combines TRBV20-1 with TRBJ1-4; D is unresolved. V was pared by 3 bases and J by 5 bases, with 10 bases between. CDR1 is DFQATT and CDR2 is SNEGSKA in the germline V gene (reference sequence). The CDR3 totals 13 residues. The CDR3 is CSASGQKNEKLFF. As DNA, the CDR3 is TGCAGTGCTAGTGGTCAGAAGAATGAAAAACTGTTTTTT.

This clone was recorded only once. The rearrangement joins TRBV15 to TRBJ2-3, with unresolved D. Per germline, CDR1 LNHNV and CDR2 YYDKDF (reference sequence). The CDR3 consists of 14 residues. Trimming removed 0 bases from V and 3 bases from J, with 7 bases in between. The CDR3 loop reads CATSRDLGTDTQYF. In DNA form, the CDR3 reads TGTGCCACCAGCAGAGATCTCGGGACAGATACGCAGTATTTT.

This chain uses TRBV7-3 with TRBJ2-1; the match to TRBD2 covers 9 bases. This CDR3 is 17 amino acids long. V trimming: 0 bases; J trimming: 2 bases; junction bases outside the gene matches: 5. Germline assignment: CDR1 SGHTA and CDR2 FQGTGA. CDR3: CASSLTVTSGPYNEQFF. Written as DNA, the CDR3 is TGTGCCAGCAGCTTAACCGTGACTAGCGGTCCCTACAATGAGCAGTTCTTC.

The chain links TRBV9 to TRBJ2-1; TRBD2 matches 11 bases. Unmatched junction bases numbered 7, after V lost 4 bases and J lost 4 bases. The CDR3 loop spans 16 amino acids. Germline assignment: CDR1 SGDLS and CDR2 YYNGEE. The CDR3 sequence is CASSLSGGATYNEQFF. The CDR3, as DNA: TGTGCCAGCAGCCTTAGCGGGGGGGCCACGTACAATGAGCAGTTCTTC.

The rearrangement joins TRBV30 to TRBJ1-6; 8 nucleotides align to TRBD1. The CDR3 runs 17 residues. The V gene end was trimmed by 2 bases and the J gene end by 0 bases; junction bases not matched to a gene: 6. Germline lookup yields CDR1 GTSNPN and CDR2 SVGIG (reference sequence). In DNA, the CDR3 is TGTGCCTGGAGTTTTGGAACAGGGGGCTCCTATAATTCACCCCTCCACTTT. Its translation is CAWSFGTGGSYNSPLHF.

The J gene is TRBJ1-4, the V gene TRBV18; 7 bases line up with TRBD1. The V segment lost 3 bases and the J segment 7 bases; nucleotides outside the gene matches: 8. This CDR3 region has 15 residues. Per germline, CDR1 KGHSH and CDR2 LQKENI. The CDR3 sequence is CASSPAAGGGEKLFF. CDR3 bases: TGTGCCAGCTCACCGGCAGCAGGGGGAGGTGAAAAACTGTTTTTT.

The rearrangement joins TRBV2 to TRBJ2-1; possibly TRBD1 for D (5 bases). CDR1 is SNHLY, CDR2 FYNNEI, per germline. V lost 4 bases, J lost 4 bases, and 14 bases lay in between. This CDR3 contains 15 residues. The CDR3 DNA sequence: TGTGCCAGCAGTGGTGAGACAGACAGATACAATGAGCAGTTCTTC. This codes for CASSGETDRYNEQFF.

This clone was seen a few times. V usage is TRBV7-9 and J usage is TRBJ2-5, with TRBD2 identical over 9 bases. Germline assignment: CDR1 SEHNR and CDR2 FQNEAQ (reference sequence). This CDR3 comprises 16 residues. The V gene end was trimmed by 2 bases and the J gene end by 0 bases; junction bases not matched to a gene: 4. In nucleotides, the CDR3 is TGTGCCAGCAGCTTATTGCAGCGGGGGGACCAAGAGACCCAGTACTTC. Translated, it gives CASSLLQRGDQETQYF.

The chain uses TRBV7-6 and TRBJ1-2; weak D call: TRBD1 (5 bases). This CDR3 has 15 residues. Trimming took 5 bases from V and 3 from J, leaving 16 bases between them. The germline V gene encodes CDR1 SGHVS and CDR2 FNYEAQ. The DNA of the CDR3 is TGTGCCAGCAGCCTATCAGACAGTCGAGACTATGGCTACACCTTC. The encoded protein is CASSLSDSRDYGYTF.

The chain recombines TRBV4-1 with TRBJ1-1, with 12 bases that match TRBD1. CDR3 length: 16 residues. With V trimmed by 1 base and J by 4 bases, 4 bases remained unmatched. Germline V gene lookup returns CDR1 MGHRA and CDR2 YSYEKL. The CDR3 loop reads CASSQGDRGLGTEAFF. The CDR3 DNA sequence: TGCGCCAGCAGCCAAGGGGACAGGGGGCTCGGCACTGAAGCTTTCTTT.

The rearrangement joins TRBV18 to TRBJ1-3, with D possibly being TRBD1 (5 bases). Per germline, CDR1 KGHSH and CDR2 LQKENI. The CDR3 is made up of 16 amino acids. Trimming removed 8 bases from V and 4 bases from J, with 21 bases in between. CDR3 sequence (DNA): TGTGCCAGCCCCTCCTCGGGGACTCTGGGAGGAAACACCATATATTTT. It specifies CASPSSGTLGGNTIYF. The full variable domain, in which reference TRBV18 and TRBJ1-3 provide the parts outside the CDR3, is NAGVMQNPRHLVRRRGQEARLRCSPMKGHSHVYWYRQLPEEGLKFMVYLQKENIIDESGMPKERFSAEFPKEGPSILRIQQVVRGDSAAYFCASPSSGTLGGNTIYFGEGSWLTVV.

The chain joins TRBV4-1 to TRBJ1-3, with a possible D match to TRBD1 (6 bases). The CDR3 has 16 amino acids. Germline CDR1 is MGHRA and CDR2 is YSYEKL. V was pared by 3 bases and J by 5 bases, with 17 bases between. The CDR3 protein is CASSQVYSGGRNTIYF. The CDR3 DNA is TGCGCCAGCAGCCAGGTATATAGCGGGGGGCGAAACACCATATATTTT.

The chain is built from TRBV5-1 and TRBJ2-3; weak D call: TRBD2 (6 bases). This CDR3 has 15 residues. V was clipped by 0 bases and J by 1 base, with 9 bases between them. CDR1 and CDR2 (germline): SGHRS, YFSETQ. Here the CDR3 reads CASSLVGGGTDTQYF. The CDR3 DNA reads TGCGCCAGCAGCTTGGTGGGCGGGGGCACAGATACGCAGTATTTT.

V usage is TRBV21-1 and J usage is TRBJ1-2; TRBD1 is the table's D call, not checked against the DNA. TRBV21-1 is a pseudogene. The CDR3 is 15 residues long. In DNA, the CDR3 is TGTGCCAGCAGTATGACAGGGGGCGTACCTCGTGGCTACACCTTC. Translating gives CASSMTGGVPRGYTF.

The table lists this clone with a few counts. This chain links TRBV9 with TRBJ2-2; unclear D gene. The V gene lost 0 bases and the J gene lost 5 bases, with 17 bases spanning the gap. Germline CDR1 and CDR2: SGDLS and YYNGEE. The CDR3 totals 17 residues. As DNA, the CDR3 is TGTGCCAGCAGCGTAGCTAGAACCACCGTAGTGACCGGGGAGCTGTTTTTT. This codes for CASSVARTTVVTGELFF.

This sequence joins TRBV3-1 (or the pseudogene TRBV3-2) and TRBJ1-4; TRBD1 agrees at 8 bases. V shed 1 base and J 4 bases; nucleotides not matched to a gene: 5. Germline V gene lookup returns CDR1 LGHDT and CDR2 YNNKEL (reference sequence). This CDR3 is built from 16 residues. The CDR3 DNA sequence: TGTGCCAGCAGCCAAGGGACAGGGCGGGATAATGAAAAACTGTTTTTT. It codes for CASSQGTGRDNEKLFF.

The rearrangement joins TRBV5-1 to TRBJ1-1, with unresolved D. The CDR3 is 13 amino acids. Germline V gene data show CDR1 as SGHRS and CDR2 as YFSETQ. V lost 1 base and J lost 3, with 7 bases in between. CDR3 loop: CASSLKSDTEAFF. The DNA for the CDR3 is TGCGCCAGCAGCTTGAAGAGCGACACTGAAGCTTTCTTT.

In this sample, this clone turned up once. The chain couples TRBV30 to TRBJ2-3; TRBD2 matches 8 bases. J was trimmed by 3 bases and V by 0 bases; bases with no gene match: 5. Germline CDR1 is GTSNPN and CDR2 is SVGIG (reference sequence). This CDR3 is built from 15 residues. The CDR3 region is CAWSVGSGGTDTQYF. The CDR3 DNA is TGTGCCTGGAGTGTAGGGTCGGGGGGGACAGATACGCAGTATTTT.

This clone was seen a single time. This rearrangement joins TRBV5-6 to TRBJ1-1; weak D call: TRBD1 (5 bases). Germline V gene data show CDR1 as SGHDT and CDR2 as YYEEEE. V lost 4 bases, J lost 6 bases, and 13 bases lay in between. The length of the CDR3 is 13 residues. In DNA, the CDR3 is TGTGCCAGCAGCCCCGGGGACTACGCTGAAGCTTTCTTT. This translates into CASSPGDYAEAFF.

In DNA form, the CDR3 reads TGTGCCAGCTCACCGGGCCAGAAAGAGACCCAGTACTTC. It is translated as CASSPGQKETQYF. V is TRBV18 and J is TRBJ2-5; D gene ambiguous. The CDR3 is 13 residues long. V lost 3 bases and J lost 3, with 8 bases in between. Germline V gene data show CDR1 as KGHSH and CDR2 as LQKENI. The whole variable domain, remainder taken from reference TRBV18 and TRBJ2-5, is NAGVMQNPRHLVRRRGQEARLRCSPMKGHSHVYWYRQLPEEGLKFMVYLQKENIIDESGMPKERFSAEFPKEGPSILRIQQVVRGDSAAYFCASSPGQKETQYFGPGTRLLVL.

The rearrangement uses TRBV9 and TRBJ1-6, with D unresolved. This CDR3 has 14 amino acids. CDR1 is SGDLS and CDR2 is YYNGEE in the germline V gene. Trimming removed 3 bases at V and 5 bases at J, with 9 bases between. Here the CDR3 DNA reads TGTGCCAGCAGCGCCCGGGATAATAATTCACCCCTCCACTTT. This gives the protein CASSARDNNSPLHF.

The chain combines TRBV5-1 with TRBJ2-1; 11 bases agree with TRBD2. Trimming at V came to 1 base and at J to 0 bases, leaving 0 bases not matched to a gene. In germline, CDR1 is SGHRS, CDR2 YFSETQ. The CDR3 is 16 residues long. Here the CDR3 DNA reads TGCGCCAGCAGCTTGCTAGCGGGGGGCTCCTACAATGAGCAGTTCTTC. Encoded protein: CASSLLAGGSYNEQFF.